The 16 T cell receptor beta chains given below trace back to one sample, sequenced in a study of molecular identifiers for immune sequencing clone quantification. Each CDR3 protein is one row after TCRdb ran MiXCR on the PCR reads. The table lists 20,000 or so distinct CDR3 sequences, roughly 20% of them singletons, with about 6.4% in the top ten. Sequencing was performed on naive CD8+ T cells from blood, with Jurkat cell RNA spiked in. Subset reported: FACS-sorted CD8+CD4-CCR7+CD45RA+ naive T cells. The source is a human donor in good health. Some libraries in this study had Jurkat cell RNA spiked in.

The chain has TRBV19 and TRBJ2-6; D possibly uses TRBD1 or TRBD2 (5 bases each). The CDR3 is 14 amino acids. V lost 7 bases, J lost 4 bases, and 11 bases lay in between. Germline CDR1 reads LNHDA; CDR2 reads SQIVND (reference sequence). CDR3 sequence reads: CASTWGSGANVLTF. In DNA, the CDR3 is TGTGCCAGTACTTGGGGGTCCGGGGCCAACGTCCTGACTTTC.

The chain has TRBV4-1 and TRBJ2-7, with D uncertain. Deletions cut 4 bases from V and 3 bases from J, with 10 bases between. The CDR3 loop spans 13 amino acids. In germline, CDR1 is MGHRA, CDR2 YSYEKL. CDR3 loop: CASSPQIYYEQYF. CDR3 in DNA: TGCGCCAGCAGCCCACAGATATACTACGAGCAGTACTTC.

This clonotype was seen a few times. V is TRBV11-2 and J is TRBJ2-7; no clear D gene. The CDR3 runs to 10 residues. CDR1 and CDR2 (germline): SGHAT, FQNNGV. Trimming removed 5 bases from V and 2 bases from J, with 1 base in between. The CDR3 DNA reads TGTGCCAGCAGCCCCTACGAGCAGTACTTC. Translation: CASSPYEQYF.

As for this clonotype: This may be a read error, as it is one base from a much larger clone. The V gene is TRBV19, the J gene TRBJ2-1, with TRBD2 matching over 9 bases. Germline loops: CDR1 LNHDA, CDR2 SQIVND (reference sequence). The length of the CDR3 is 17 residues. The CDR3 region is CASSFGTSPNPYNEQLF. The CDR3 DNA follows: TGTGCCAGTAGCTTCGGGACTAGCCCCAACCCTTACAATGAGCAGCTCTTC. Full variable domain (rest looked up from reference TRBV19 and TRBJ2-1): DGGITQSPKYLFRKEGQNVTLSCEQNLNHDAMYWYRQDPGQGLRLIYYSQIVNDFQKGDIAEGYSVSREKKESFPLTVTSAQKNPTAFYLCASSFGTSPNPYNEQLFGPGTRLTVL.

The chain carries TRBV29-1 and TRBJ2-7, with D possibly being TRBD1 (6 bases). There are 15 residues in the CDR3. Looked up from germline, CDR1 is SQVTM and CDR2 is ANQGSEA. V lost 1 base to trimming and J lost 2 bases, with 15 bases between them. CDR3 DNA sequence: TGCAGCGTTGAAGGAAGTCGGACAGTCACCTACGAGCAGTACTTC. Its translation is CSVEGSRTVTYEQYF.

V usage is TRBV7-9 and J usage is TRBJ2-5; D gene uncertain. Germline CDR1 reads SEHNR; CDR2 reads FQNEAQ (reference sequence). The CDR3 has 13 residues. Trimming left V 5 bases short and J 2 bases short, with 9 bases between. This CDR3 reads CASSTALQETQYF. The CDR3 bases are TGTGCCAGCAGCACTGCCCTTCAAGAGACCCAGTACTTC.

A note on this clonotype: This clone may be a read error of a much larger clone one base away. The rearrangement links TRBV5-1 to TRBJ2-7; D is unresolved. V lost 0 bases and J 5 bases, leaving 12 bases between the germline ends. The germline V gene encodes CDR1 SGHRS and CDR2 YFSETQ. The CDR3 sequence is 14 residues long. The CDR3 coding sequence is TGCGCCAGCAGCTTGGAGTACAGACCCCACGAGCAGTACTTC. It specifies CASSLEYRPHEQYF.

V gene TRBV20-1 combines with J gene TRBJ2-1; 7 nucleotides match TRBD1. Germline CDR1 DFQATT, CDR2 SNEGSKA (reference sequence). This CDR3 has 15 amino acids. V lost 0 bases and J lost 1; bases outside the gene matches: 3. The CDR3 region is CSARDRDRSYNEQFF. CDR3 nucleotide sequence: TGCAGTGCTAGAGATAGGGACAGATCCTACAATGAGCAGTTCTTC.

This clonotype was seen many times. This chain connects TRBV7-9 to TRBJ1-2, with D possibly TRBD1 on 6 matching bases. Germline CDR1 SEHNR, CDR2 FQNEAQ (reference sequence). This CDR3 has 15 amino acids. V lost 5 bases and J 4 bases, leaving 17 bases between the germline ends. The CDR3 is CASSAPNRESYGYTF. In DNA form, the CDR3 reads TGTGCCAGCAGCGCACCGAACAGGGAATCCTATGGCTACACCTTC.

This sequence joins TRBV28 and TRBJ2-7, with a tentative D call TRBD2 (6 bases). The germline V gene has CDR1 MDHEN and CDR2 SYDVKM. Trimming left V 3 bases short and J 3 bases short, with 6 bases between. The CDR3 sequence is 12 residues long. Here the CDR3 reads CASSLGGYEQYF. CDR3 DNA sequence: TGTGCCAGCAGTTTGGGGGGCTACGAGCAGTACTTC. The whole variable domain, filled in from reference TRBV28 and TRBJ2-7, reads DVKVTQSSRYLVKRTGEKVFLECVQDMDHENMFWYRQDPGLGLRLIYFSYDVKMKEKGDIPEGYSVSREKKERFSLILESASTNQTSMYLCASSLGGYEQYFGPGTRLTVT.

By sample share, this clonotype is medium-sized. The chain couples TRBV7-9 to TRBJ2-3; D is ambiguous. The germline V and J ends were trimmed by 8 bases and 3 bases, with 9 bases remaining between them. Germline CDR1 and CDR2: SEHNR and FQNEAQ (reference sequence). The CDR3 is 12 residues long. The CDR3 region is CASLGITDTQYF. The CDR3 DNA sequence: TGTGCCAGCCTGGGCATTACAGATACGCAGTATTTT. The complete variable domain, with remaining parts taken from reference TRBV7-9 and TRBJ2-3, reads DTGVSQNPRHKITKRGQNVTFRCDPISEHNRLYWYRQTLGQGPEFLTYFQNEAQLEKSRLLSDRFSAERPKGSFSTLEIQRTEQGDSAMYLCASLGITDTQYFGPGTRLTVL.

The chain employs TRBV5-1 and TRBJ2-1; 11 bases fit TRBD2. The CDR3 runs 18 residues. The J segment lost 4 bases and the V segment lost 6 bases, leaving 15 bases of the junction unmatched. Germline lookup yields CDR1 SGHRS and CDR2 YFSETQ. CDR3 coding DNA: TGCGCCAGCACCCAAACTTCTAGCGGGAGGCCGGCGTACAATGAGCAGTTCTTC. It is translated as CASTQTSSGRPAYNEQFF.

This clonotype was seen many times. J is TRBJ2-7 and V is TRBV4-3; D could derive from TRBD1 or TRBD2 (5 bases each). Trimming left V 0 bases short and J 4 bases short, with 13 bases between. There are 15 residues in the CDR3. Germline-derived CDR1 and CDR2 are LGHNA and YSLEER. CDR3 bases: TGCGCCAGCAGCCAAGATTGGGGGAGTGAGTACGAGCAGTACTTC. It translates to CASSQDWGSEYEQYF.

This clonotype was counted at least ten times. The CDR3 nucleotides read TGTGCCAGCAGTTTAAGGGACGAGCAGTACTTC. Translated: CASSLRDEQYF. The rearrangement uses TRBV27 and TRBJ2-7, with D hard to call. CDR1 is MNHEY, CDR2 SMNVEV, per germline (reference sequence). Trimming left V 2 bases short and J 5 bases short, with 4 bases between. The CDR3 covers 11 residues.

This clonotype was found many times. The genes are TRBV6-2 or TRBV6-3 and TRBJ2-3; D not resolved. V gave up 4 bases and J gave up 2 bases, with 4 bases separating them. Germline loops: CDR1 MNHEY, CDR2 SVGEGT. CDR3 length equals 12 residues. The CDR3 coding sequence is TGTGCCAGCAGTTGGACCACAGATACGCAGTATTTT. It specifies CASSWTTDTQYF.

This clonotype is deemed medium-sized. V usage is TRBV6-5 and J usage is TRBJ2-3, with D possibly TRBD1 on 5 matching bases. CDR1 and CDR2 (germline): MNHEY, SVGAGI. The CDR3 has 14 amino acids. Trimming pared 2 bases from V and 4 bases from J, leaving 10 bases between. The CDR3 bases are TGTGCCAGCAGTTACGCTGACAGCGCAGATACGCAGTATTTT. Translating it yields CASSYADSADTQYF.